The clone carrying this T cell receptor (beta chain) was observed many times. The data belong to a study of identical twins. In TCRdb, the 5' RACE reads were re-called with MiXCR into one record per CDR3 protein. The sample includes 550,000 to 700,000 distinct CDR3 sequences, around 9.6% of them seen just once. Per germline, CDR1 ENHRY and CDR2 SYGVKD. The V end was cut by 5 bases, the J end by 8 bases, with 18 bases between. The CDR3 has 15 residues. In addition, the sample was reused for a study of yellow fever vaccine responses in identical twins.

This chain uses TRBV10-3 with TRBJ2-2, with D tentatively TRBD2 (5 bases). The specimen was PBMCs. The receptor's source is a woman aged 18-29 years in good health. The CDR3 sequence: CAISYREMVVGELFF. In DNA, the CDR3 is TGTGCCATCAGTTACCGGGAAATGGTCGTGGGGGAGCTGTTTTTT.